This TCR beta chain was retrieved from a study of T cell repertoires in cytomegalovirus infection. Study details: Epitope selection comprised recently identified HLA-C-restricted CMV epitopes and well-studied HLA-B-restricted CMV epitopes. Matching HLA type and CMV infection were both indicated by public TCR beta signatures.

The table lists this clonotype with a few counts. Its target is not known. Trimming stripped 5 bases from V and 5 bases from J, with 12 bases between. Germline-derived CDR1 and CDR2 are SGHAT and FQDESV (reference sequence). The CDR3 spans 13 residues. Via MiXCR, TCRdb re-called the reads, giving one row per CDR3 protein. The top ten clones hold under 15% of a sample with fewer than 1,000,000 distinct CDR3 sequences, under 40% of them seen once. V gene TRBV11-1 combines with J gene TRBJ1-1; D gene unclear. The clonotype comes from a human donor in good health (CMV status not recorded). Some clones in this sample may be carry-over from other donors' samples. Sequenced material: cultured CD8+ T cells from PBMCs, taken from culture after CMV antigen stimulation. CDR3 region: CASSRHAATEAFF. CDR3 bases: TGTGCCAGCAGCCGACACGCCGCGACTGAAGCTTTCTTT.